These 27 T cell receptor beta chains were all obtained from the same sample, sequenced in a study of blood T cell repertoires in COVID-19. Some clones are missing from TCRdb's copy, which holds only in-frame ones; the method was immunoSEQ multiplex PCR. This table has about 220,000 clones, around 88% appearing once. The sequencing input was PBMCs or T cells enriched from blood (not recorded which). The receptors shown here come from a woman aged 50 to 60 with acute COVID-19.

The rearrangement links TRBV7-9 to TRBJ1-1; 10 bases are a match to TRBD1. The CDR3 has 14 residues. V shed 2 bases, J shed 5 bases, and the junction held 2 bases outside the gene matches. Germline CDR1 reads SEHNR; CDR2 reads FQNEAQ (reference sequence). The CDR3 loop reads CASSLLGQGTEAFF. DNA of the CDR3: TGTGCCAGCAGCTTATTGGGACAGGGGACTGAAGCTTTCTTT.

The genes are TRBV19 and TRBJ1-1; 10 bases match TRBD1. The CDR3 runs to 14 residues. Trimming at V came to 7 bases and at J to 4 bases, leaving 6 bases not matched to a gene. Germline V gene data show CDR1 as LNHDA and CDR2 as SQIVND (reference sequence). The CDR3 bases are TGTGCCAGTAAAGGACGGGACAGGGGCACTGAAGCTTTCTTT. Its translation is CASKGRDRGTEAFF.

The chain combines TRBV14 with TRBJ2-3; D is possibly TRBD2 (6 bases). The CDR3 consists of 14 residues. Trimming left V 6 bases short and J 5 bases short, with 15 bases between. CDR1 is SGHDN, CDR2 FVKESK, per germline. This chain's CDR3 is CASRAGGERDTQYF. The CDR3, as DNA: TGTGCCAGCAGAGCCGGGGGAGAAAGAGATACGCAGTATTTT. Supplemented by reference TRBV14 and TRBJ2-3, the full variable domain reads EAGVTQFPSHSVIEKGQTVTLRCDPISGHDNLYWYRRVMGKEIKFLLHFVKESKQDESGMPNNRFLAERTGGTYSTLKVQPAELEDSGVYFCASRAGGERDTQYFGPGTRLTVL.

CDR3 protein: CASSQRTYRDPNTGELFF. CDR3 nucleotides: TGTGCCAGCAGCCAACGAACGTACCGGGATCCTAACACCGGGGAGCTGTTTTTT. This sequence joins TRBV4-2 and TRBJ2-2, with D possibly being TRBD2 (5 bases). The CDR3 has 18 residues. The germline V gene encodes CDR1 LGHNA and CDR2 YNFKEQ. V was cut by 2 bases and J by 2 bases, with 18 bases left in between.

The chain carries TRBV28 and TRBJ1-5; 7 nucleotides agree with TRBD1. Germline values: CDR1 MDHEN, CDR2 SYDVKM. The junction had 4 bases not matched to a gene; V was cut back by 5 bases and J by 3 bases. This CDR3 region has 14 residues. The CDR3 loop reads CASSIQGSNQPQHF. The DNA of the CDR3 is TGTGCCAGCAGTATACAGGGGTCCAATCAGCCCCAGCATTTT.

The chain carries TRBV10-3 and TRBJ1-2; 8 positions agree with TRBD1. This CDR3 has 14 amino acids. Germline-derived CDR1 and CDR2 are ENHRY and SYGVKD. CDR3 nucleotide sequence: TGTGCGACACGGGTGGCAGGGGGCGCCGATGGCTACACCTTC. This sequence encodes CATRVAGGADGYTF.

The chain carries TRBV3-1 (or the pseudogene TRBV3-2) and TRBJ2-5; TRBD2 matches at 9 bases. In germline, CDR1 is LGHDT, CDR2 YNNKEL (reference sequence). Trimming cost V 0 bases and J 5 bases; bases outside gene matches: 13. The CDR3 spans 18 residues. The CDR3 sequence is CASSQDRDSGSRVETQYF. DNA for the CDR3: TGTGCCAGCAGCCAAGATAGGGATAGCGGGAGTAGGGTTGAGACCCAGTACTTC.

The chain's CDR3 is CASRAPGSYNEQFF. CDR3 DNA sequence: TGTGCCAGCAGGGCACCGGGATCCTACAATGAGCAGTTCTTC. The rearrangement links TRBV28 to TRBJ2-1; D possibly corresponds to TRBD2 (5 bases). The V end was cut by 6 bases, the J end by 1 base, with 10 bases between. The V gene's germline CDR1 is MDHEN and CDR2 SYDVKM. There are 14 residues in the CDR3.

The chain combines TRBV27 with TRBJ2-2; 9 positions match TRBD2. There are 16 residues in the CDR3. The trim removed 0 bases at V and 7 bases at J, leaving 6 bases unmatched. The V gene's germline CDR1 is MNHEY and CDR2 SMNVEV (reference sequence). The CDR3 spells CASSLSSGRMGGELFF. The CDR3 DNA sequence: TGTGCCAGCAGTTTATCTAGCGGGAGAATGGGCGGGGAGCTGTTTTTT.

In this sample, this clone turned up once. For the CDR3, the DNA is TGTGCCAGCAGTCCCCGGCGGCCCCCTTACGAGCAGTACTTC. The encoded protein is CASSPRRPPYEQYF. J is TRBJ2-7 and V is TRBV28; unclear D gene. The V and J ends lost 5 bases and 4 bases respectively, with 15 bases between them. CDR1 MDHEN and CDR2 SYDVKM come from the germline V gene. The CDR3 totals 14 residues.

Here the CDR3 DNA reads TGTGCCAGCAGCTTAATCAGGGATGACACTGAAGCTTTCTTT. Encoded protein: CASSLIRDDTEAFF. The rearrangement uses TRBV11-2 and TRBJ1-1; maybe TRBD1 (5 bases). Trimming took off 2 bases at V and 3 bases at J, with 10 bases between the two ends. This CDR3 contains 14 residues. From germline, CDR1 is SGHAT and CDR2 FQNNGV. Supplemented by reference TRBV11-2 and TRBJ1-1, the full variable domain reads EAGVAQSPRYKIIEKRQSVAFWCNPISGHATLYWYQQILGQGPKLLIQFQNNGVVDDSQLPKDRFSAERLKGVDSTLKIQPAKLEDSAVYLCASSLIRDDTEAFFGQGTRLTVV.

The chain has TRBV3-1 (or the pseudogene TRBV3-2) and TRBJ2-1; 7 bases are shared with TRBD1. Germline loops: CDR1 LGHDT, CDR2 YNNKEL (reference sequence). This CDR3 contains 14 residues. V was pared by 4 bases and J by 4 bases, with 4 bases of the junction left unmatched. CDR3 bases: TGTGCCAGCAGCCTCGAGGGGGCTTACAATGAGCAGTTCTTC. Translating it yields CASSLEGAYNEQFF.

The rearrangement joins TRBV2 to TRBJ1-5; 7 bases fit TRBD1. Trimming took 3 bases from V and 6 from J; bases not matched to a gene: 5. The CDR3 runs to 14 residues. Germline V CDR1 and CDR2: SNHLY, FYNNEI. CDR3 in DNA: TGTGCCAGCAGTGACACAGGGGAGGTTCAGCCCCAGCATTTT. Its translation is CASSDTGEVQPQHF.

The chain recombines TRBV6-5 with TRBJ1-5, with a tentative D call TRBD1 (5 bases). This CDR3 is built from 14 residues. In germline, CDR1 is MNHEY, CDR2 SVGAGI. V lost 0 bases to trimming and J lost 6 bases, with 9 bases between them. Here the CDR3 DNA reads TGTGCCAGCAGTTACTCTCGCAGGGTTCAGCCCCAGCATTTT. This codes for CASSYSRRVQPQHF.

V is TRBV7-8 and J is TRBJ2-4; 15 nucleotides align to TRBD2. The V gene's germline CDR1 is SGHVS and CDR2 FQNEAQ. V was pared by 4 bases and J by 2 bases, with 6 bases of the junction left unmatched. The CDR3 runs to 18 residues. CDR3 nucleotides: TGTGCCAGCAGCTGGGGGGGACTAGCGGGAGGTTCCAAAAACATTCAGTACTTC. Its protein is CASSWGGLAGGSKNIQYF.

This chain joins TRBV27 and TRBJ2-1, with 7 positions matching TRBD2. Germline-derived CDR1 and CDR2 are MNHEY and SMNVEV (reference sequence). The CDR3 consists of 16 residues. V shed 5 bases, J shed 2 bases, and the junction held 9 bases outside the gene matches. CDR3 sequence (DNA): TGTGCCAGCAGTCCAAATCTAGCGGAGGCCTACAATGAGCAGTTCTTC. Its protein is CASSPNLAEAYNEQFF.

The CDR3 is CASRSGQTYEQYF. The CDR3 region has the DNA TGCGCCAGCAGATCGGGACAGACCTACGAGCAGTACTTC. The chain uses TRBV5-1 and TRBJ2-7; TRBD1 agrees at 7 bases. The germline gives CDR1 SGHRS, CDR2 YFSETQ. The CDR3 length is 13 residues. V was pared by 5 bases and J by 2 bases, with 4 bases of the junction left unmatched.

V usage is TRBV9 and J usage is TRBJ1-1, with D hard to call. Germline V lookup: CDR1 SGDLS, CDR2 YYNGEE. The CDR3 spans 13 residues. V lost 0 bases to trimming and J lost 5 bases, with 8 bases between them. The CDR3 spells CASSVGRLTEAFF. The DNA of the CDR3 is TGTGCCAGCAGCGTAGGCCGGTTGACTGAAGCTTTCTTT.

This chain links TRBV7-8 with TRBJ2-7; 8 nucleotides align to TRBD2. Germline V gene sequence: CDR1 SGHVS, CDR2 FQNEAQ. V gave up 5 bases and J gave up 2 bases; unmatched junction bases: 11. CDR3 size: 16 residues. The CDR3 region is CASSPLAGSGAYEQYF. The CDR3 DNA reads TGTGCCAGCAGCCCGCTAGCGGGCTCCGGGGCCTACGAGCAGTACTTC.

This clone was recorded only once. This chain joins TRBV9 and TRBJ2-6; D gene uncertain. CDR3 length equals 16 residues. Trimming took 1 base from V and 1 from J, leaving 9 bases between them. Germline V CDR1 and CDR2: SGDLS, YYNGEE. Here the CDR3 reads CASSVSLSSGANVLTF. For the CDR3, the DNA is TGTGCCAGCAGCGTATCCCTTTCGTCTGGGGCCAACGTCCTGACTTTC. The full variable domain, its missing parts supplied by reference TRBV9 and TRBJ2-6, is DSGVTQTPKHLITATGQRVTLRCSPRSGDLSVYWYQQSLDQGLQFLIQYYNGEERAKGNILERFSAQQFPDLHSELNLSSLELGDSALYFCASSVSLSSGANVLTFGAGSRLTVL.

The V and J genes are TRBV6-6 and TRBJ2-7; D possibly corresponds to TRBD2 (7 bases). In germline, CDR1 is MNHNY, CDR2 SVGAGI (reference sequence). The V end lost 6 bases, the J end lost 2 bases, and 17 bases lay between the germline ends. The CDR3 spans 15 residues. The CDR3 protein is CASRPGLGGTYEQYF. The CDR3 DNA is TGTGCCAGCAGGCCCGGACTAGGGGGGACCTACGAGCAGTACTTC.

The chain joins TRBV28 to TRBJ2-7; TRBD2 agrees at 8 bases. Trimming removed 2 bases from V and 2 bases from J; junction bases left unmatched: 8. Germline V gene sequence: CDR1 MDHEN, CDR2 SYDVKM. The CDR3 is 16 residues long. The CDR3 DNA follows: TGTGCCAGCAGTTTACCCGGATTAGCGGGAACCTACGAGCAGTACTTC. Its protein product is CASSLPGLAGTYEQYF. Supplemented by reference TRBV28 and TRBJ2-7, the full variable domain reads DVKVTQSSRYLVKRTGEKVFLECVQDMDHENMFWYRQDPGLGLRLIYFSYDVKMKEKGDIPEGYSVSREKKERFSLILESASTNQTSMYLCASSLPGLAGTYEQYFGPGTRLTVT.

The J gene is TRBJ1-5, the V gene TRBV5-1, with D maybe TRBD1 (6 bases). Germline V CDR1 and CDR2: SGHRS, YFSETQ. Trimming removed 0 bases from V and 4 bases from J, with 11 bases in between. There are 15 residues in the CDR3. The CDR3 bases are TGCGCCAGCAGCTTGGAGGGGGTCTGGAATCAGCCCCAGCATTTT. Its translation is CASSLEGVWNQPQHF. The full variable domain, with the rest looked up from reference TRBV5-1 and TRBJ1-5, is KAGVTQTPRYLIKTRGQQVTLSCSPISGHRSVSWYQQTPGQGLQFLFEYFSETQRNKGNFPGRFSGRQFSNSRSEMNVSTLELGDSALYLCASSLEGVWNQPQHFGDGTRLSIL.

The rearrangement uses TRBV24-1 and TRBJ2-1, with 9 bases that match TRBD2. The CDR3 is 16 residues long. Germline CDR1 and CDR2: KGHDR and SFDVKD. V was clipped by 3 bases and J by 3 bases; unmatched bases: 5. Written as DNA, the CDR3 is TGTGCCACCAGTGATCCGCTAGCGGGAAACTACAATGAGCAGTTCTTC. Translated, it gives CATSDPLAGNYNEQFF.

This chain connects TRBV6-7 to TRBJ1-2; 7 bases are shared with TRBD1. TRBV6-7 is filed as an ORF, its function uncertain. Unmatched junction bases numbered 19, after V lost 6 bases and J lost 12 bases. The length of the CDR3 is 15 residues. As DNA, the CDR3 is TGTGCCAGCAGATCATTGGTTCTCGGACAGGAAGAAAACACCTTC. Its translation is CASRSLVLGQEENTF.

The genes are TRBV7-9 and TRBJ2-7; weak D call: TRBD2 (6 bases). The CDR3 covers 14 residues. CDR1 SEHNR and CDR2 FQNEAQ come from the germline V gene (reference sequence). V shed 0 bases and J shed 4 bases, with 10 bases lying between them. Here the CDR3 DNA reads TGTGCCAGCAGCTTAGCGGGAGGTGGGTACGAGCAGTACTTC. It is translated as CASSLAGGGYEQYF.

This clone was detected once. J is TRBJ2-4 and V is TRBV12-3 or TRBV12-4; the D is unclear. The CDR3 spans 13 residues. V was pared by 5 bases and J by 2 bases, with 7 bases between. The chain's CDR3 is CASSRLTKNIQYF. In DNA form, the CDR3 reads TGTGCCAGCAGTCGTTTAACCAAAAACATTCAGTACTTC.